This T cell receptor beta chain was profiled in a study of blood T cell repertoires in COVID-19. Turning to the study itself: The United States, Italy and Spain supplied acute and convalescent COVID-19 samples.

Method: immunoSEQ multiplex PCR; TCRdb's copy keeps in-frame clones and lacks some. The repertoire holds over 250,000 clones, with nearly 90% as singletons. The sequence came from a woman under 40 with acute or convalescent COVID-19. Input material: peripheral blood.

The CDR3, as DNA: TGTGCCAGCAGCTTACAGGGGGCGCAGAATTCACCCCTCCACTTT. Its translation: CASSLQGAQNSPLHF. This rearrangement joins TRBV11-2 to TRBJ1-6, with 8 bases that match TRBD1. Germline values: CDR1 SGHAT, CDR2 FQNNGV. After removal of 2 bases from V and 7 bases from J, the junction contained 4 bases not matched to a gene. CDR3 length: 15 residues.